Shown below are 13 T cell receptor beta chains from a single sample sequenced in a study of blood T cell repertoires in COVID-19 (dated by TCRdb to the early 2020s). The library was generated by the immunoSEQ multiplex PCR assay. TCRdb limited this immuneACCESS table to in-frame rearrangements with V and J called. A share of clones is missing; checked studies link under half to unresolved V genes, and the rest is unexplained. The sample contains around 150,000 clones, 85% to 90% of them found a single time. The top ten hold 6.6% of the sample. Sequencing used PBMCs or T cells enriched from blood (not recorded which). The receptors here all came from a woman between 50 and 59 years old who had recovered from COVID-19.

The chain couples TRBV19 to TRBJ2-5; 11 bases fit TRBD1. The ends lost 5 bases at V and 1 base at J; junction bases unmatched: 6. The germline gives CDR1 LNHDA, CDR2 SQIVND (reference sequence). The CDR3 has 16 amino acids. CDR3 loop: CASSVGQGGIQETQYF. CDR3 nucleotide sequence: TGTGCCAGTAGTGTGGGACAGGGGGGCATCCAAGAGACCCAGTACTTC.

The rearrangement joins TRBV5-1 to TRBJ1-4; D not resolved. The CDR3 has 13 residues. The V end lost 0 bases, the J end lost 8 bases, and 8 bases lay between the germline ends. The V gene's germline CDR1 is SGHRS and CDR2 YFSETQ. The CDR3 DNA is TGCGCCAGCAGCTTGGTCTTGGAGGAAAAACTGTTTTTT. Encoded protein: CASSLVLEEKLFF. The full variable domain, rest sourced from reference TRBV5-1 and TRBJ1-4, is KAGVTQTPRYLIKTRGQQVTLSCSPISGHRSVSWYQQTPGQGLQFLFEYFSETQRNKGNFPGRFSGRQFSNSRSEMNVSTLELGDSALYLCASSLVLEEKLFFGSGTQLSVL.

V gene TRBV24-1 combines with J gene TRBJ2-7; 7 nucleotides agree with TRBD1. The CDR3 sequence is 14 residues long. J lost 3 bases, V lost 0 bases, and 1 base had no gene match. Per the germline V gene, CDR1 is KGHDR and CDR2 is SFDVKD. The CDR3 DNA reads TGTGCCACCAGTGATTTGTCAGGGGGCTACGAGCAGTACTTC. Protein: CATSDLSGGYEQYF.

The V call is TRBV19, the J call TRBJ2-2; no firm D call. CDR1 and CDR2 (germline): LNHDA, SQIVND (reference sequence). The CDR3 totals 12 residues. V lost 7 bases and J lost 1, with 4 bases in between. CDR3 residues: CASTGNTGELFF. The CDR3, as DNA: TGTGCCAGTACAGGGAACACCGGGGAGCTGTTTTTT. The entire variable domain, with the rest obtained from reference TRBV19 and TRBJ2-2, is as follows: DGGITQSPKYLFRKEGQNVTLSCEQNLNHDAMYWYRQDPGQGLRLIYYSQIVNDFQKGDIAEGYSVSREKKESFPLTVTSAQKNPTAFYLCASTGNTGELFFGEGSRLTVL.

The CDR3 DNA sequence: TGTGCCAGCAGCGCCTCGACAGGGAGGAATTCACCCCTCCACTTT. It yields the protein CASSASTGRNSPLHF. The J gene is TRBJ1-6, the V gene TRBV11-2; 7 nucleotides line up with TRBD1. The CDR3 runs 15 residues. V trimming: 5 bases; J trimming: 7 bases; junction bases outside the gene matches: 8. CDR1 SGHAT and CDR2 FQNNGV come from the germline V gene.

CDR3 sequence reads: CASSSSSGTGKENEQFF. CDR3 sequence (DNA): TGCGCCAGCAGCTCGTCATCCGGGACAGGGAAAGAAAATGAGCAGTTCTTC. The chain links TRBV5-1 to TRBJ2-1; 9 bases agree with TRBD1. This CDR3 comprises 17 residues. Germline-derived CDR1 and CDR2 are SGHRS and YFSETQ. Trimming removed 3 bases from V and 7 bases from J; junction bases left unmatched: 14.

This chain joins TRBV19 and TRBJ1-2; weak D call: TRBD1 (5 bases). The CDR3 runs 13 residues. V shed 11 bases and J shed 8 bases, with 21 bases lying between them. The germline V gene encodes CDR1 LNHDA and CDR2 SQIVND (reference sequence). CDR3 sequence: CASGGGVTGGYTF. As DNA, the CDR3 is TGTGCCTCCGGGGGGGGAGTAACGGGAGGCTACACCTTC.

The rearrangement links TRBV19 to TRBJ2-2; 14 bases map to TRBD2. This CDR3 comprises 18 residues. With 5 bases clipped from V and 0 bases from J, the junction kept 5 bases outside the gene matches. Germline CDR1 reads LNHDA; CDR2 reads SQIVND (reference sequence). This CDR3 is CASSWGLAGVANTGELFF. For the CDR3, the DNA is TGTGCCAGTAGTTGGGGACTAGCGGGGGTCGCGAACACCGGGGAGCTGTTTTTT.

The genes are TRBV6-5 and TRBJ1-1; TRBD1 might be the D (6 bases). Germline V lookup: CDR1 MNHEY, CDR2 SVGAGI. Trimming removed 7 bases at V and 3 bases at J, with 18 bases between. This CDR3 region has 15 residues. The CDR3 sequence is CASTPPRGADTEAFF. The CDR3 nucleotides read TGTGCCAGCACCCCCCCCAGGGGAGCGGACACTGAAGCTTTCTTT.

V and J are TRBV18 and TRBJ2-5; 16 nucleotides line up with TRBD2. In germline, CDR1 is KGHSH, CDR2 LQKENI. V dropped 0 bases and J dropped 7; count of bases not matched to a gene: 8. CDR3 length equals 18 residues. The CDR3 loop reads CASSPPPGLAGGRRTQYF. The CDR3 region has the DNA TGTGCCAGCTCACCACCGCCGGGACTAGCGGGGGGGAGGCGGACCCAGTACTTC. Variable domain in full (rest from reference TRBV18 and TRBJ2-5): NAGVMQNPRHLVRRRGQEARLRCSPMKGHSHVYWYRQLPEEGLKFMVYLQKENIIDESGMPKERFSAEFPKEGPSILRIQQVVRGDSAAYFCASSPPPGLAGGRRTQYFGPGTRLLVL.

This clone showed up just once. The J gene is TRBJ1-2, the V gene TRBV7-3, with D maybe TRBD1 (5 bases). This CDR3 region has 16 residues. Deletions cut 5 bases from V and 8 bases from J, with 24 bases between. Germline CDR1 and CDR2: SGHTA and FQGTGA. CDR3: CASSPGWGRPGEGYTF. CDR3 bases: TGTGCCAGCAGCCCGGGGTGGGGCAGGCCGGGAGAGGGCTACACCTTC. Variable domain in full (rest from reference TRBV7-3 and TRBJ1-2): GAGVSQTPSNKVTEKGKYVELRCDPISGHTALYWYRQSLGQGPEFLIYFQGTGAADDSGLPNDRFFAVRPEGSVSTLKIQRTERGDSAVYLCASSPGWGRPGEGYTFGSGTRLTVV.

The rearrangement links TRBV18 to TRBJ2-2; 12 positions match TRBD2. Per germline, CDR1 KGHSH and CDR2 LQKENI. V was clipped by 6 bases and J by 1 base; unmatched bases: 6. This CDR3 has 17 amino acids. The CDR3 reads CASSPTSGGLNTGELFF. The CDR3 bases are TGTGCCAGCTCCCCGACTAGCGGGGGTTTGAACACCGGGGAGCTGTTTTTT.

This clone was seen a single time. The chain recombines TRBV6-2 or TRBV6-3 with TRBJ1-1; no clear D gene. The CDR3 is 16 residues long. Germline V gene data show CDR1 as MNHEY and CDR2 as SVGEGT. The V end was cut by 4 bases, the J end by 2 bases, with 17 bases between. The CDR3 DNA follows: TGTGCCAGCAGTTTATGGACTTCTTTGTCAAACACTGAAGCTTTCTTT. Its translation: CASSLWTSLSNTEAFF.